This T cell receptor beta chain was obtained from a study of beta chain features in type 1 diabetes (dated 2018 in TCRdb). Regarding the study in general: No differences in mean age, gender distribution, total cell number or subset yield were found between patients and healthy donors. A total of some 100,000,000 sorted cells were examined across all samples, and a strong correlation was observed between cell number per subset and RNA yield. In the study, TCRB repertoires of sorted circulating CD4+ T cell subsets from recently diagnosed type 1 diabetes patients were compared with those of matched healthy donors. Naive and central memory subsets were obtained from all 30 or so donors, but regulatory and stem cell-like memory subsets were isolated from only 8 patients and 8 healthy donors.

Concerning this clone itself: Its recognized antigen is unknown. No quality values exist for individual bases; no much larger clone is one base distant.

A single peripheral blood draw of around 100 mL on average was collected from each donor into heparinised tubes. A BD FACSAria II and a panel including CD45RO, CCR7, CD25, CD127, CD95 and CD27 were used to sort naive, central memory, regulatory and stem cell-like memory CD4+ T cells. Every sorted population had a purity above 98%. PBMCs were isolated right away by Lymphoprep density gradient centrifugation and were stained directly, without culture. Samples were stained and sorted in pairs, with one healthy donor and one patient per experiment, so that batch effects were minimized. Reading from cysteine to phenylalanine, the CDR3 counts 14 amino acids. Of the read, only the CDR3 DNA is kept; its 42 bases are in frame from base 1. Ends trimmed: V by 2 bases, J by 4 bases; bases unmatched to a gene: 3. Per the germline V gene (reference sequence), SEHNR is the CDR1 and FQNEAQ is the CDR2. Broader findings and caveats from the paper: Because small numbers of individuals were included in the HLA sub-analyses, any influence of HLA type on TCRB rearrangement was left unresolved. Because cDNA was sequenced instead of genomic DNA, activated cells with high expression could be over-represented, although the groups did not differ in activation or CD3 levels. PCR might favor shorter templates, but patient and control samples were amplified and corrected together, so any skew would affect both groups equally. At VDJ recombination sites, patients with type 1 diabetes made fewer insertions and deleted more nucleotides, a pattern implying thymic rearrangement abnormalities. Naive, central memory and regulatory TCRB repertoires appeared to be more similar among patients than among healthy donors. Type 1 diabetes patients showed a moderate but significant shortening of TCRB CDR3 length in all four CD4+ subsets.

The High Capacity cDNA Reverse Transcription Kit was used to reverse transcribe all of the isolated RNA, meaning that expressed TCRB transcripts were what got sequenced. Deep immunoSEQ sequencing was applied to naive, central memory and regulatory T cell samples, giving an average of roughly 3.5 million total reads per sample. Sorted cells were lysed in RLT buffer, and RNA was extracted using DNase-treated RNeasy Micro or Mini kits according to cell number. To prevent cross-contamination, each cell subset was processed individually, whereas patient and healthy donor samples were processed jointly. Using the immunoSEQ multiplex PCR, TCRB sequences were amplified from cDNA into 87-bp fragments spanning the CDR3 region. Sequencing of the amplicons was performed on the Illumina HiSeq platform. The original methods were these. Synthetic template baselines were used to correct PCR bias computationally, reads within Hamming distance 2 were collapsed, and singletons that could not be merged were discarded. Reads were aligned to IMGT to assign V, D and J genes, CDR3 length, and insertions or deletions at six rearrangement sites. Within each subset, clonotype counts were normalized to the number of sorted cells before true diversity and Gini coefficients were calculated with the tcR R package. The overlap coefficient, calculated on TCRB nucleotide sequences, was used to measure repertoire sharing. Drawn from immuneACCESS, this table holds only the in-frame rearrangements with V and J called that TCRdb kept. Clones are partly lost; checked studies trace under half to an unresolved V gene and leave the rest unexplained. Clone size and the V and J calls come from that table; the DNA yielded D and trimming. The sample table lists over 40,000 clones, about 51% of them with a count of one. Over 2% of the sample goes to the ten largest clones.

Sequenced sample: Tregs from blood. The cell subset or site label corresponds to: regulatory CD4+ T cells. The sequence is built from TRBV7-9 and TRBJ2-7, and 9 junction bases match TRBD2. This TCR came from a woman under 30 in good health. The nucleotides read TGTGCCAGCAGCTTAAATAGCGGGAGTTACGAGCAGTACTTC. It translates to CASSLNSGSYEQYF. Extended through the reference TRBV7-9 and TRBJ2-7 proteins, this CDR3 yields the full variable domain: DTGVSQNPRHKITKRGQNVTFRCDPISEHNRLYWYRQTLGQGPEFLTYFQNEAQLEKSRLLSDRFSAERPKGSFSTLEIQRTEQGDSAMYLCASSLNSGSYEQYFGPGTRLTVT.